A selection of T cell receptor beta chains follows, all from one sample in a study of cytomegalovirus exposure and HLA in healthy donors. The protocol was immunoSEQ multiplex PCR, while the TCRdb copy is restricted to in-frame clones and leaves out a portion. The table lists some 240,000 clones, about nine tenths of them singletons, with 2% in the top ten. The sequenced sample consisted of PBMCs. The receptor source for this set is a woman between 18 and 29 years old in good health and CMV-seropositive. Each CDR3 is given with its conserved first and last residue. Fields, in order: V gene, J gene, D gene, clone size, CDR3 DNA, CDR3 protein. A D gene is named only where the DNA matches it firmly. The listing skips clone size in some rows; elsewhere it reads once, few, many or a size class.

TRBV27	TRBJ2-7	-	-	TGTGCCAGCAGCTCCGGACTTGGCTACGAGCAGTACTTC	CASSSGLGYEQYF
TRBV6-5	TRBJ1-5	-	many	TGTGCCAGCAGTACCAGGGGTAACCAGCCCCAGCATTTT	CASSTRGNQPQHF
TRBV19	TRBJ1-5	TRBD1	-	TGTGCCAGTACTCCTGACAGGGGATATCAGCCCCAGCATTTT	CASTPDRGYQPQHF
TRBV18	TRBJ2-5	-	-	TGTGCCAGCTCACCTAACGCCGGGAGTTTTCAAGAGACCCAGTACTTC	CASSPNAGSFQETQYF
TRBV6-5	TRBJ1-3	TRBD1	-	TGTGCCAGCAAACAGGGGATATACTCTGGAAACACCATATATTTT	CASKQGIYSGNTIYF
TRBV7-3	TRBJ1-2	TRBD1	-	TGTGCCAGCAGCCATGCCCGGGACAGGGCCTTCTATGGCTACACCTTC	CASSHARDRAFYGYTF
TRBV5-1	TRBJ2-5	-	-	TGCGCCAGCAGCCGTGGGGGGCTAGCGGAGCAAGAGACCCAGTACTTC	CASSRGGLAEQETQYF
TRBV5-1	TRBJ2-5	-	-	TGCGCCAGCAGCTTGAGCTCGGGACATCAGGGAGAGACCCAGTACTTC	CASSLSSGHQGETQYF
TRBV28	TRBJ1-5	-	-	TGTGCCAGCAGTTTCTCTGCGAGAGGGAAGGCGCATCAGCCCCAGCATTTT	CASSFSARGKAHQPQHF
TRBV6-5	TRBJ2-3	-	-	TGTGCCAGCGGGAGGTTCACAGATACGCAGTATTTT	CASGRFTDTQYF
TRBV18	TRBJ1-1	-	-	TGTGCCAGCTCACCACCGGGTTGGAGGGGAGGGGACTTAAACACTGAAGCTTTCTTT	CASSPPGWRGGDLNTEAFF
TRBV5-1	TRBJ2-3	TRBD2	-	TGCGCCAGCAGCTTGGGACTAGCGGGAGGAGATACGCAGTATTTT	CASSLGLAGGDTQYF
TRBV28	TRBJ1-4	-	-	TGTGCCAGCAGTCCCGGACTTCCTGAAAAACTGTTTTTT	CASSPGLPEKLFF
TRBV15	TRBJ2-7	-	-	TGTGCCACTTCGCGGGACGCATCCTACGAGCAGTACTTC	CATSRDASYEQYF
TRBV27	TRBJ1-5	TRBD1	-	TGTGCCAGCAGTCCGGACCGACAGGGCCGCAATCAGCCCCAGCATTTT	CASSPDRQGRNQPQHF
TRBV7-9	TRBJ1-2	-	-	TGTGCCAGCAGCTTAACAGGACAGCCAGCTAACTATGGCTACACCTTC	CASSLTGQPANYGYTF
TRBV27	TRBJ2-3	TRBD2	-	TGTGCCAGCAGTGCACGTTTAGCGGGTGCTAGCACAGATACGCAGTATTTT	CASSARLAGASTDTQYF
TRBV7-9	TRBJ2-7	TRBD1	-	TGTGCCAGCAGGGGACAGGGGACCTACGAGCAGTACTTC	CASRGQGTYEQYF
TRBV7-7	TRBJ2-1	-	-	TGTGCCAGCAGCTTGGGGGCCCCTTTCTACAATGAGCAGTTCTTC	CASSLGAPFYNEQFF
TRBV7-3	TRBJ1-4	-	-	TGTGCCAGCAGCCTCCCCAGTTCGCCTGGTGAAAAACTGTTTTTT	CASSLPSSPGEKLFF
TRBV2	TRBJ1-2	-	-	TGTGCCAGCAAAGGCAGAGCCCTAGAAGGCTACACCTTC	CASKGRALEGYTF
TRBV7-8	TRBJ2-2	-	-	TGTGCCAGCAGCTCAAACAGGGTCCGGTCCACCGGGGAGCTGTTTTTT	CASSSNRVRSTGELFF
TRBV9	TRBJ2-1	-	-	TGTGCCAGCAGCGTACTAGGCAATGAGCAGTTCTTC	CASSVLGNEQFF
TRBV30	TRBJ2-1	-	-	TGTGCCTGGTTGGACTTTGACAATGAGCAGTTCTTC	CAWLDFDNEQFF
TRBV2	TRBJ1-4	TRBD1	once	TGTGCCAGCAGGGTCAGGGGGGCGACAACTAATGAAAAACTGTTTTTT	CASRVRGATTNEKLFF
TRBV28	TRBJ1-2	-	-	TGTGCCAGCAGTTTAAGAGTCGGTGGCTACACCTTC	CASSLRVGGYTF
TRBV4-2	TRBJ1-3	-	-	TGTGCCAGCAGCCAGTACCCTGCGGGGAGCTCTGGAAACACCATATATTTT	CASSQYPAGSSGNTIYF
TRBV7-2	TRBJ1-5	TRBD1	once	TGTGCCAGCAGCCGTGGACAGGGGTTGGGCAATCAGCCCCAGCATTTT	CASSRGQGLGNQPQHF
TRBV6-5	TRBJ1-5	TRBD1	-	TGTGCCAGCAGTCGACAGGGTCGGAATCAGCCCCAGCATTTT	CASSRQGRNQPQHF